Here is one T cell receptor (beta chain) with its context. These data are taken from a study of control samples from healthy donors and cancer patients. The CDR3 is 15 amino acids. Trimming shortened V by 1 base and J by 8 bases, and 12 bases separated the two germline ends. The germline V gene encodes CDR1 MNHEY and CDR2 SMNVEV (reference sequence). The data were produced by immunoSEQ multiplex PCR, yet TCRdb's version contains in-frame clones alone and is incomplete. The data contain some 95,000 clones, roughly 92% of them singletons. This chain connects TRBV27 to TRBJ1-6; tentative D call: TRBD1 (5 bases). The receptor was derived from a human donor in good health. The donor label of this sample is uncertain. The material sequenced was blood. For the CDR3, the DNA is TGTGCCAGCAGTTTATTATCCAGGGTCGATTCACCCCTCCACTTT. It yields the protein CASSLLSRVDSPLHF.